This T cell receptor beta chain originates from a study of vaccination and CD4 T cells after COVID-19. V was trimmed by 6 bases and J by 0 bases, leaving 9 bases between them. The CDR3 sequence is 13 residues long. The germline V gene encodes CDR1 ENHRY and CDR2 SYGVKD. Time point specified: late sampling 161 to 241 days after vaccination in a few convalescent patients. This sample's treatment: roughly 10-day PBMC culture with coronavirus spike peptide pools or control peptides (ViraFEST assay). An Oncomine TCR Beta short-read assay was used to sequence the DNA from cultured CD4+ T cells. After culture, CD4+ T cells served as the source for genomic DNA extraction. From the PCR reads, TCRdb called clonotypes with MiXCR, one entry per CDR3 protein. Counted here are under 20,000 distinct CDR3 sequences, around 43% occurring once; the ten biggest clones make up roughly a sixth. In regard to this clonotype: Its specificity is not known.

This TCR came from a human donor who had recovered from COVID-19. The chain employs TRBV10-3 and TRBJ2-7; the D gene is possibly TRBD1 (6 bases). The sequences come from CD4+ T cells from blood, cultured in vitro, collected about 7 months after SARS-CoV-2 vaccination. The CDR3 region has the DNA TGTGCCATCAGACCGGACAGCTCCTACGAGCAGTACTTC. As protein: CAIRPDSSYEQYF.